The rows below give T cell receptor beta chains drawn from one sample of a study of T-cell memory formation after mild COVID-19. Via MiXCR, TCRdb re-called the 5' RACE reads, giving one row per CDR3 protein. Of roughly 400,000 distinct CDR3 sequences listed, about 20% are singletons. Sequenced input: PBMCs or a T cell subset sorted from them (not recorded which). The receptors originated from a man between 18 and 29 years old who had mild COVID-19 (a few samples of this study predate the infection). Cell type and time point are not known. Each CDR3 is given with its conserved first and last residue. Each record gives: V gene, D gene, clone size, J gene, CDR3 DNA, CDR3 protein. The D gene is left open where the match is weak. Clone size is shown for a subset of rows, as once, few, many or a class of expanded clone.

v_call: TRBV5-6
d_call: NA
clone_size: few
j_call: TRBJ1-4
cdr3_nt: TGTGCCAGCAGCCTCCCGGGGAGCACTAATGAAAAACTGTTTTTT
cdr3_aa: CASSLPGSTNEKLFF

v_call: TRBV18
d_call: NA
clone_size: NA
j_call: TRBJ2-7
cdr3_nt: TGTGCCAGCTCACCACCGACCGTTTACGAGCAGTACTTC
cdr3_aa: CASSPPTVYEQYF

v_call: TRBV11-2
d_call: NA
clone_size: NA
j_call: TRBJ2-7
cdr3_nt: TGTGCCAGCAGCTTAGTACCCACGGCCGAGCAGTACTTC
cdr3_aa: CASSLVPTAEQYF

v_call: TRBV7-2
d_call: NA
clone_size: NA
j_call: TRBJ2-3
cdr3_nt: TGTGCCAGCAGCTCGACTAGTGCCGATACGCAGTATTTT
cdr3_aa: CASSSTSADTQYF

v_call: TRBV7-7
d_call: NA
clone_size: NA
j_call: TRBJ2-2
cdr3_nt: TGTGCCAGCAGCGCGGGAATAGCGAACACCGGGGAGCTGTTTTTT
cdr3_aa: CASSAGIANTGELFF

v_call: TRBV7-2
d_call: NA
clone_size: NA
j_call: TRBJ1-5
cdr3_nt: TGTGCCAACAGCGGTGGCGATGGAAATCAGCCCCAGCATTTT
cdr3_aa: CANSGGDGNQPQHF

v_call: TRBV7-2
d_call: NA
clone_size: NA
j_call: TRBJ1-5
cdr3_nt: TGTGCCAGCAGCGTCCGGGACGGCAATCAGCCCCAGCATTTT
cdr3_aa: CASSVRDGNQPQHF

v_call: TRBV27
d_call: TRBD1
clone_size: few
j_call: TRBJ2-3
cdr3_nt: TGTGCCAGCAGTGGACAGGGAACGACAGATACGCAGTATTTT
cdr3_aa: CASSGQGTTDTQYF

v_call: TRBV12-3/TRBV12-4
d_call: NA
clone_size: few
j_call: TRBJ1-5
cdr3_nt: TGTGCCAGCAGTTTGGACATTTATAGCAATCAGCCCCAGCATTTT
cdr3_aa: CASSLDIYSNQPQHF

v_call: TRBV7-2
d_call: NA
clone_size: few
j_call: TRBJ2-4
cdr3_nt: TGTGCCAGCAGCTTAGAGGCAGTCGAAAACATTCAGTACTTC
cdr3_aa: CASSLEAVENIQYF

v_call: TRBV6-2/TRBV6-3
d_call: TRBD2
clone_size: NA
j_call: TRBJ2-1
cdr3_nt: TGTGCCGGGAAGCTAGCGGGGGGCTACAATGAGCAGTTCTTC
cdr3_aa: CAGKLAGGYNEQFF

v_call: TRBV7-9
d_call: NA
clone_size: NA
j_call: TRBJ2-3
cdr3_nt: TGTGCCAGCAGCTTATCCCGGCTGGATACGCAGTATTTT
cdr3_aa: CASSLSRLDTQYF

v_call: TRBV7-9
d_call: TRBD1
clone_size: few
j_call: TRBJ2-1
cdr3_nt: TGTGCCAGCAGCTCCGGGACAGGACTCTACAATGAGCAGTTCTTC
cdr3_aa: CASSSGTGLYNEQFF

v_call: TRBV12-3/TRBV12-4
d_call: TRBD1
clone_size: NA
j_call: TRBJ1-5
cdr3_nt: TGTGCCAGCAGTCGCAGGGGGGCTGAAAGCAATCAGCCCCAGCATTTT
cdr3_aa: CASSRRGAESNQPQHF

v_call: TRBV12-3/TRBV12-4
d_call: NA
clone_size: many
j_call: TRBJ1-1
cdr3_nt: TGTGCCAGCAGTTTAGCAGGTCAGACTGAAGCTTTCTTT
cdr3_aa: CASSLAGQTEAFF

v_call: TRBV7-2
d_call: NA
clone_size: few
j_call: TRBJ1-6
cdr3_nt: TGTGCCAGCAGCTTTGATGGAGGGTCACCCCTCCACTTT
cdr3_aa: CASSFDGGSPLHF

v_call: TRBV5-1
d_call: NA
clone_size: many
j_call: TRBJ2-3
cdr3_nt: TGCGCCAGCAGTCTCAGCCCACCCACAGATACGCAGTATTTT
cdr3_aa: CASSLSPPTDTQYF

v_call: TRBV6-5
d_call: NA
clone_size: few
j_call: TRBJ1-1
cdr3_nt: TGTGCCAGCATTGCCGGGCCCCGGGGGAACACTGAAGCTTTCTTT
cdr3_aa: CASIAGPRGNTEAFF

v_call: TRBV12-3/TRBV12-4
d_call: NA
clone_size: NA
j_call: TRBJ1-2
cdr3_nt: TGTGCCAGCAGTTTAGCCGTCCCGGGGGTGGGTGGCTACACCTTC
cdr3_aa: CASSLAVPGVGGYTF

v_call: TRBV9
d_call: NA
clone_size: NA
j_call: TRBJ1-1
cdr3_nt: TGTGCCAGCAGCCAGATGGGTGAGAACACTGAAGCTTTCTTT
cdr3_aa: CASSQMGENTEAFF

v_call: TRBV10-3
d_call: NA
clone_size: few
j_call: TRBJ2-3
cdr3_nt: TGTGCCACCCTAGAACTGGATACGCAGTATTTT
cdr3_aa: CATLELDTQYF

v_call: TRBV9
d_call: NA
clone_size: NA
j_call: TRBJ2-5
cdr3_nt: TGTGCCAGCAGCGTGGCCGGGGGGCCACAAGAGACCCAGTACTTC
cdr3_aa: CASSVAGGPQETQYF

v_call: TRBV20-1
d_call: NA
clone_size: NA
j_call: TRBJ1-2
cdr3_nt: TGCAGTGCTGCGGCCCCAGGGATCTATGGCTACACCTTC
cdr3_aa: CSAAAPGIYGYTF

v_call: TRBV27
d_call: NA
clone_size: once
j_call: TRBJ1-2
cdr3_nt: TGTGCCAGCAGTCCTGCCCAGCATGATGGCTACACCTTC
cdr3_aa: CASSPAQHDGYTF

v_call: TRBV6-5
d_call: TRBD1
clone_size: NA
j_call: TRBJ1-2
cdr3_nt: TGTGCCAGCAGGCCGACAGGGGGCCAATATGGCTACACCTTC
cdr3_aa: CASRPTGGQYGYTF

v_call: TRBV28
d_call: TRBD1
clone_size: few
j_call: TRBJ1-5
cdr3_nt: TGTGCCAGCAGTTTGCTGGGACAGTATAGCAATCAGCCCCAGCATTTT
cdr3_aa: CASSLLGQYSNQPQHF

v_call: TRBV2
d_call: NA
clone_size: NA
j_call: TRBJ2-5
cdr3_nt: TGTGCCGTAAGGACAGTCGCAGAGACCCAGTACTTC
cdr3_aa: CAVRTVAETQYF

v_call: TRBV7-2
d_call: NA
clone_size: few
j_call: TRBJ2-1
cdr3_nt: TGTGCCAGCAGCTTAGCACAGGGTGGGGGCAATGAGCAGTTCTTC
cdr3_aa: CASSLAQGGGNEQFF

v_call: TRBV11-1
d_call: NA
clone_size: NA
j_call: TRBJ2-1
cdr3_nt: TGTGCCAGCAGCTTAGCAGGAGCAGGCGGTGAGCAGTTCTTC
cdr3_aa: CASSLAGAGGEQFF

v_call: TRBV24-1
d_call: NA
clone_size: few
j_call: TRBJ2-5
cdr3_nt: TGTGCCACCAGTGATTTGAGGGGGGCGGGAGAGACCCAGTACTTC
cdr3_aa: CATSDLRGAGETQYF

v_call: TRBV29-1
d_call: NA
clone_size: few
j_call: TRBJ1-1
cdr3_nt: TGCAGCGTAGCCAGGGGTACCGAGAACACTGAAGCTTTCTTT
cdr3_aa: CSVARGTENTEAFF

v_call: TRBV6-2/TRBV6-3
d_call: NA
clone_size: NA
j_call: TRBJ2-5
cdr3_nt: TGTGCCAGCACCCCCCGTGGCCTCTCGACAGAGACCCAGTACTTC
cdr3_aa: CASTPRGLSTETQYF

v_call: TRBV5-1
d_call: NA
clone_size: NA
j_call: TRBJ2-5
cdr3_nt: TGCGCCAGCAGGAAACAAGAGACCCAGTACTTC
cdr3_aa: CASRKQETQYF

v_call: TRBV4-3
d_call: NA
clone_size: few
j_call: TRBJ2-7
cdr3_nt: TGCGCCAGCAGCCCGTCCAGGGGTTCAGGCGAGCAGTACTTC
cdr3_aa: CASSPSRGSGEQYF

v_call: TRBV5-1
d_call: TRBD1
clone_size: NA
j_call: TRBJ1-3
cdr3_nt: TGCGCCAGCAGCTTGGACGGCAGGGGGTCTGGAAACACCATATATTTT
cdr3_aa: CASSLDGRGSGNTIYF